Presented here are 30 T cell receptor beta chains from one specimen sequenced in a study of shared clonotypes between healthy human individuals. Assay: immunoSEQ multiplex PCR; the TCRdb copy retains only in-frame clones and omits some. This table holds about 1.5 million clones, 98% found once. The specimen was naive CD4+ T cells sorted from blood. Sample subset: CD45RA+ positively selected. The receptors were sampled from a man in his thirties or forties in good health.

The J gene is TRBJ1-3, the V gene TRBV28; possible D gene TRBD1, 5 bases. Per the germline V gene, CDR1 is MDHEN and CDR2 is SYDVKM. Trimming stripped 3 bases from V and 2 bases from J, with 14 bases between. The CDR3 spans 16 residues. The CDR3, as DNA: TGTGCCAGCAGTTTGCACCAGGGAAGCGCTGGAAACACCATATATTTT. The encoded protein is CASSLHQGSAGNTIYF.

The genes are TRBV30 and TRBJ2-3; possibly TRBD1 or TRBD2 for D (6 bases each). V was trimmed by 2 bases and J by 11 bases, leaving 14 bases between them. Germline CDR1 GTSNPN, CDR2 SVGIG (reference sequence). This CDR3 is 12 amino acids long. CDR3 protein: CAWSSKGGGQYF. CDR3 coding DNA: TGTGCCTGGAGTAGCAAGGGGGGTGGGCAGTATTTT.

Note on this clone: This specimen includes other DNA sequences encoding the same CDR3. The rearrangement joins TRBV28 to TRBJ1-5, with 8 bases aligning to TRBD1. Germline V gives CDR1 MDHEN, CDR2 SYDVKM. The junction had 4 bases not matched to a gene; V was cut back by 5 bases and J by 7 bases. CDR3 size: 13 residues. The CDR3, as DNA: TGTGCCAGCAGTCCCCGGGACAGGCAGCCCCAGCATTTT. Translation: CASSPRDRQPQHF.

The genes are TRBV10-3 and TRBJ2-7; tentative D call: TRBD2 (6 bases). The CDR3 is 18 amino acids. Per the germline V gene, CDR1 is ENHRY and CDR2 is SYGVKD. The V gene lost 2 bases and the J gene lost 3 bases, with 23 bases spanning the gap. The chain's CDR3 is CAISETPLGSLEGYEQYF. CDR3 coding DNA: TGTGCCATCAGTGAGACCCCCCTCGGGAGCCTAGAGGGCTACGAGCAGTACTTC.

The V call is TRBV7-3, the J call TRBJ2-1; 7 bases are shared with TRBD2. The J segment lost 2 bases and the V segment lost 3 bases, leaving 7 bases of the junction unmatched. This CDR3 contains 16 residues. Germline CDR1 is SGHTA and CDR2 is FQGTGA. The CDR3 coding sequence is TGTGCCAGCAGCTTGACGGGACGGGGGGCCTACAATGAGCAGTTCTTC. Its protein product is CASSLTGRGAYNEQFF.

The chain joins TRBV18 to TRBJ1-5; D is possibly TRBD1 (6 bases). V lost 3 bases and J lost 6, with 12 bases in between. CDR1 and CDR2 from the germline V gene are KGHSH and LQKENI. This CDR3 is built from 14 residues. The CDR3 bases are TGTGCCAGCTCACCGCCCGGGGGGGCTCAGCCCCAGCATTTT. Its translation: CASSPPGGAQPQHF.

V usage is TRBV30 and J usage is TRBJ1-5, with TRBD1 matching 9 bases. Trimming at V came to 3 bases and at J to 5 bases, leaving 5 bases not matched to a gene. This CDR3 contains 14 residues. Germline V CDR1 and CDR2: GTSNPN, SVGIG (reference sequence). Here the CDR3 DNA reads TGTGCCTGGAGCCCCGGGACAGGGTATCAGCCCCAGCATTTT. Its translation: CAWSPGTGYQPQHF.

The V call is TRBV10-3, the J call TRBJ2-1, with D hard to call. This CDR3 comprises 13 residues. V was shortened by 3 bases and J by 5 bases, with 8 bases between the two germline ends. Germline CDR1 and CDR2: ENHRY and SYGVKD. The CDR3 region is CAISDGNNNEQFF. The CDR3 bases are TGTGCCATCAGTGACGGTAATAACAATGAGCAGTTCTTC.

V and J are TRBV7-2 and TRBJ1-1, with D possibly matching TRBD1 (5 bases). Between the trimmed V and J ends, which lost 3 bases and 0 bases, there was a span of 11 bases. This CDR3 has 15 amino acids. Germline V CDR1 and CDR2: SGHTA, FQGNSA. CDR3 in DNA: TGTGCCAGCAGCTTTGCAGGGTCTTTGAACACTGAAGCTTTCTTT. It specifies CASSFAGSLNTEAFF.

The chain joins TRBV6-1 to TRBJ1-1; no clear D gene. The germline CDR1 and CDR2 sequences are MNHNS and SASEGT. The CDR3 has 13 amino acids. The germline V and J ends were trimmed by 6 bases and 3 bases, with 11 bases remaining between them. The CDR3 spells CASREGADTEAFF. The CDR3 DNA sequence: TGTGCCAGCAGGGAGGGCGCGGACACTGAAGCTTTCTTT.

The sample holds one count of this clone. The chain employs TRBV18 and TRBJ1-1; maybe TRBD1 (5 bases). The V end lost 3 bases, the J end lost 0 bases, and 11 bases lay between the germline ends. CDR1 and CDR2 from the germline V gene are KGHSH and LQKENI. The length of the CDR3 is 15 residues. The CDR3 DNA follows: TGTGCCAGCTCACCCAGCCCCAGGGTGAACACTGAAGCTTTCTTT. It codes for CASSPSPRVNTEAFF.

The V call is TRBV29-1, the J call TRBJ2-5; 7 bases line up with TRBD1. The ends lost 7 bases at V and 10 bases at J; junction bases unmatched: 15. The CDR3 extends over 13 amino acids. CDR1 is SQVTM, CDR2 ANQGSEA, per germline. CDR3 sequence reads: CSAGRQGGLIQYF. CDR3 nucleotide sequence: TGCAGCGCTGGGAGACAGGGCGGATTGATCCAGTACTTC. Based on the CDR3 plus reference TRBV29-1 and TRBJ2-5, the full variable domain is SAVISQKPSRDICQRGTSLTIQCQVDSQVTMMFWYRQQPGQSLTLIATANQGSEATYESGFVIDKFPISRPNLTFSTLTVSNMSPEDSSIYLCSAGRQGGLIQYFGPGTRLLVL.

This chain connects TRBV28 to TRBJ2-1; either TRBD1 or TRBD2 may fit D (6 bases each). This CDR3 comprises 20 residues. Trimming took 7 bases from V and 4 from J, leaving 32 bases between them. Germline loops: CDR1 MDHEN, CDR2 SYDVKM. The CDR3 nucleotides are TGTGCCAGCACCCCCCAAAAAGGGGGGCCCCGCTCTTTGGGGTACAATGAGCAGTTCTTC. Amino acid sequence: CASTPQKGGPRSLGYNEQFF.

The chain carries TRBV7-9 and TRBJ1-1; possibly TRBD1 for D (6 bases). With 1 base removed from V and 2 bases from J, the gap between germline ends came to 11 bases. The CDR3 loop spans 15 amino acids. Germline V gene sequence: CDR1 SEHNR, CDR2 FQNEAQ (reference sequence). In DNA, the CDR3 is TGTGCCAGCAGCTTAGATCCGACAGGTAACACTGAAGCTTTCTTT. This translates into CASSLDPTGNTEAFF.

The chain combines TRBV10-3 with TRBJ1-1; D call uncertain. The germline V gene encodes CDR1 ENHRY and CDR2 SYGVKD. Between the trimmed V and J ends, which lost 0 bases and 0 bases, there was a span of 5 bases. The CDR3 sequence is 14 residues long. The CDR3 protein is CAISESVMNTEAFF. The CDR3 DNA sequence: TGTGCCATCAGTGAGTCTGTCATGAACACTGAAGCTTTCTTT.

V is TRBV30 and J is TRBJ2-1; weak D call: TRBD1 (6 bases). This CDR3 is built from 15 residues. The germline gives CDR1 GTSNPN, CDR2 SVGIG (reference sequence). With 8 bases removed from V and 3 bases from J, the gap between germline ends came to 20 bases. The CDR3 nucleotides are TGTGCCGGGGGAGCTCAGGGGCTTCACTACAATGAGCAGTTCTTC. It is translated as CAGGAQGLHYNEQFF.

V is TRBV5-1 and J is TRBJ2-5; possible D gene TRBD2, 5 bases. Trimming took 4 bases from V and 0 from J, leaving 13 bases between them. Germline CDR1 is SGHRS and CDR2 is YFSETQ. This CDR3 is 15 amino acids long. The CDR3 loop reads CASSPEAEYQETQYF. In nucleotides, the CDR3 is TGCGCCAGCAGCCCGGAGGCAGAGTACCAAGAGACCCAGTACTTC.

The J gene is TRBJ2-7, the V gene TRBV19, with 7 bases identical to TRBD1. V was pared by 6 bases and J by 4 bases, with 12 bases of the junction left unmatched. The germline CDR1 and CDR2 sequences are LNHDA and SQIVND (reference sequence). This CDR3 spans 15 amino acids. CDR3 nucleotides: TGTGCCAGTAGCCTGGCCGGGACAGAGTTATACGAGCAGTACTTC. Its translation: CASSLAGTELYEQYF.

This clone has just one count. The rearrangement uses TRBV5-1 and TRBJ1-5; maybe TRBD1 (5 bases). Trimming stripped 1 base from V and 3 bases from J, with 11 bases between. Per germline, CDR1 SGHRS and CDR2 YFSETQ. The CDR3 extends over 15 amino acids. In DNA, the CDR3 is TGCGCCAGCAGCTTGCGACCAGGGAACAATCAGCCCCAGCATTTT. Its protein is CASSLRPGNNQPQHF.

The chain links TRBV10-1 to TRBJ2-7; no clear D gene. The ends were cut back, 2 bases at V and 5 bases at J, with 10 bases in the middle. Germline V CDR1 and CDR2: WNHNN, SYGVQD (reference sequence). This CDR3 is built from 13 residues. CDR3 loop: CASSEDPQNEQYF. CDR3 nucleotide sequence: TGCGCCAGCAGTGAGGACCCGCAAAACGAGCAGTACTTC.

V usage is TRBV7-2 and J usage is TRBJ2-7; 9 bases align to TRBD1. The germline V gene encodes CDR1 SGHTA and CDR2 FQGNSA. V lost 6 bases and J lost 5; bases outside the gene matches: 5. This CDR3 has 13 amino acids. The CDR3 DNA is TGTGCCAGCAGTAGGGACAGGGTTAACGAGCAGTACTTC. Protein sequence: CASSRDRVNEQYF.

The chain joins TRBV29-1 to TRBJ2-7; TRBD2 is a possible D gene (5 bases). V lost 0 bases to trimming and J lost 6 bases, with 12 bases between them. CDR3 length: 13 residues. From germline, CDR1 is SQVTM and CDR2 ANQGSEA. CDR3 nucleotide sequence: TGCAGCGTTGAAGAACACCCCAGCGGCGAGCAGTACTTC. Its translation: CSVEEHPSGEQYF.

The rearrangement links TRBV7-6 to TRBJ1-5; a possible D gene is TRBD1 (6 bases). V was shortened by 1 base and J by 5 bases, with 9 bases between the two germline ends. The CDR3 consists of 14 residues. Germline V gene lookup returns CDR1 SGHVS and CDR2 FNYEAQ. CDR3 protein: CASSLVAGDQPQHF. The CDR3 region has the DNA TGTGCCAGCAGCTTAGTGGCAGGGGATCAGCCCCAGCATTTT.

The chain links TRBV28 to TRBJ1-2, with TRBD1 matching 7 bases. Trimming cost V 6 bases and J 4 bases; bases outside gene matches: 8. CDR1 and CDR2 from the germline V gene are MDHEN and SYDVKM. This CDR3 contains 14 residues. This chain's CDR3 is CASRGGQPSYGYTF. In nucleotides, the CDR3 is TGTGCCAGCAGGGGGGGACAGCCTAGCTATGGCTACACCTTC.

The rearrangement uses TRBV19 and TRBJ2-7; 12 bases are shared with TRBD1. Germline lookup yields CDR1 LNHDA and CDR2 SQIVND (reference sequence). The CDR3 contains 16 residues. V shed 3 bases, J shed 5 bases, and the junction held 8 bases outside the gene matches. CDR3 amino acids: CASSIPGTGGFNEQYF. In DNA, the CDR3 is TGTGCCAGTAGTATTCCGGGGACAGGGGGCTTCAACGAGCAGTACTTC.

V usage is TRBV6-1 and J usage is TRBJ1-1; TRBD1 might be the D (5 bases). Germline values: CDR1 MNHNS, CDR2 SASEGT. The V end was cut by 9 bases, the J end by 0 bases, with 11 bases between. The CDR3 totals 13 residues. The CDR3 is CASGDGVNTEAFF. CDR3 DNA sequence: TGTGCCAGTGGGGACGGGGTGAACACTGAAGCTTTCTTT.

The chain is built from TRBV5-1 and TRBJ2-5; 13 positions agree with TRBD2. The V gene's germline CDR1 is SGHRS and CDR2 YFSETQ. Unmatched junction bases numbered 13, after V lost 3 bases and J lost 5 bases. This CDR3 comprises 18 residues. The CDR3 region is CASSSSSTSGRPRETQYF. In DNA form, the CDR3 reads TGCGCCAGCAGCTCGTCCTCGACTAGCGGGAGGCCTCGGGAGACCCAGTACTTC.

The CDR3 DNA reads as TGTGCCAGCAGCTTGGGTAGGGACCGGGAGTACGAGCAGTACTTC. The encoded protein is CASSLGRDREYEQYF. V is TRBV5-4 and J is TRBJ2-7, with a tentative D call TRBD2 (6 bases). Germline lookup yields CDR1 SGHNT and CDR2 YYREEE (reference sequence). The V end was cut by 0 bases, the J end by 4 bases, with 14 bases between. The CDR3 spans 15 residues.

This clone was seen once. The chain couples TRBV6-5 to TRBJ1-2; 8 bases match TRBD1. CDR3 length: 15 amino acids. J gave up 0 bases and V 6 bases, and 6 bases lay outside the gene matches. Germline V gene sequence: CDR1 MNHEY, CDR2 SVGAGI. In DNA, the CDR3 is TGTGCCAGCAGCCCAGGGGGCGCAGCTAACTATGGCTACACCTTC. Its protein product is CASSPGGAANYGYTF.

This sequence joins TRBV28 and TRBJ1-1, with TRBD1 identical over 7 bases. The germline V gene encodes CDR1 MDHEN and CDR2 SYDVKM. This CDR3 comprises 16 residues. V was pared by 5 bases and J by 2 bases, with 11 bases of the junction left unmatched. The CDR3 protein is CASSIPQGGTNTEAFF. CDR3 coding DNA: TGTGCCAGCAGTATCCCCCAGGGGGGGACAAACACTGAAGCTTTCTTT. The full variable domain, in which reference TRBV28 and TRBJ1-1 provide the parts outside the CDR3, is DVKVTQSSRYLVKRTGEKVFLECVQDMDHENMFWYRQDPGLGLRLIYFSYDVKMKEKGDIPEGYSVSREKKERFSLILESASTNQTSMYLCASSIPQGGTNTEAFFGQGTRLTVV.